Listed below are T cell receptor beta chains from one sample, sequenced in a study of blood T cell repertoires in COVID-19. The protocol was immunoSEQ multiplex PCR, while the TCRdb copy is restricted to in-frame clones and leaves out a portion. The sample holds around 200,000 clones, around nine tenths seen once. The source material was peripheral blood. The receptors were sampled from a man younger than 30 with active or convalescent COVID-19. CDR3s include the opening cysteine and the closing phenylalanine or tryptophan. The D gene is left open where the match is weak. Only part of the rows carry a size: once, few, many, or a class if the clone is expanded.

D gene: -
J gene: TRBJ2-1
clone size: -
V gene: TRBV4-1
CDR3 DNA: TGCGCCAGCAGCCGACAATCAGACAGTTACAATGAGCAGTTCTTC
CDR3 protein: CASSRQSDSYNEQFF

D gene: -
J gene: TRBJ2-3
clone size: -
V gene: TRBV28
CDR3 DNA: TGTGCCAGCGACAGGTCAACTAAAGTACCAGATACGCAGTATTTT
CDR3 protein: CASDRSTKVPDTQYF

D gene: -
J gene: TRBJ1-2
clone size: -
V gene: TRBV27
CDR3 DNA: TGTGCCAGCAGCCCGACAGCCACCTATGGCTACACCTTC
CDR3 protein: CASSPTATYGYTF

D gene: TRBD1
J gene: TRBJ1-4
clone size: -
V gene: TRBV5-1
CDR3 DNA: TGCGCCAGCAGCCCTCCGGGACAGGGGGACGAAAAACTGTTTTTT
CDR3 protein: CASSPPGQGDEKLFF

D gene: -
J gene: TRBJ1-1
clone size: -
V gene: TRBV27
CDR3 DNA: TGTGCCAGCAGTTTTGAAGGACAACTCACTGAAGCTTTCTTT
CDR3 protein: CASSFEGQLTEAFF

D gene: -
J gene: TRBJ2-1
clone size: -
V gene: TRBV5-1
CDR3 DNA: TGCGCCAGCAGCTTTCAGGGATACAATGAGCAGTTCTTC
CDR3 protein: CASSFQGYNEQFF

D gene: -
J gene: TRBJ1-5
clone size: -
V gene: TRBV7-9
CDR3 DNA: TGTGCCAGCAGCCTCGACAGTACAAGCAATCAGCCCCAGCATTTT
CDR3 protein: CASSLDSTSNQPQHF

D gene: -
J gene: TRBJ1-2
clone size: -
V gene: TRBV6-6
CDR3 DNA: TGTGCCAGCCACAGCGGGGGCAACTATGGCTACACCTTC
CDR3 protein: CASHSGGNYGYTF

D gene: -
J gene: TRBJ1-1
clone size: -
V gene: TRBV2
CDR3 DNA: TGTGCCAGCAGTGAGTCTGCGGGTAGCGCTGAAGCTTTCTTT
CDR3 protein: CASSESAGSAEAFF

D gene: -
J gene: TRBJ2-5
clone size: -
V gene: TRBV19
CDR3 DNA: TGTGCCAGTAGTATCCGCAGGGATACCATACAAGAGACCCAGTACTTC
CDR3 protein: CASSIRRDTIQETQYF

D gene: -
J gene: TRBJ1-2
clone size: -
V gene: TRBV10-2
CDR3 DNA: TGCGCCAGCAGTGAGTCCGGGATTCGAAACTATGGCTACACCTTC
CDR3 protein: CASSESGIRNYGYTF

D gene: -
J gene: TRBJ1-4
clone size: -
V gene: TRBV5-1
CDR3 DNA: TGCGCCAGCAGCTTGCATTTAGGGGGTACGGGTGCAACTAATGAAAAACTGTTTTTT
CDR3 protein: CASSLHLGGTGATNEKLFF

D gene: -
J gene: TRBJ1-1
clone size: -
V gene: TRBV27
CDR3 DNA: TGTGCCAGCAGCTTGGGGCAGGGGAACACTGAAGCTTTCTTT
CDR3 protein: CASSLGQGNTEAFF

D gene: -
J gene: TRBJ1-5
clone size: -
V gene: TRBV6-5
CDR3 DNA: TGTGCCAGCAGTACAAAAGGCAGACTGGCGTGGCATTTT
CDR3 protein: CASSTKGRLAWHF

D gene: -
J gene: TRBJ2-2
clone size: -
V gene: TRBV21-1
CDR3 DNA: TGTGCCAGCAGCAAAGTGGGACAGGCACCCGAGAACACCGGGGAGCTGTTTTTT
CDR3 protein: CASSKVGQAPENTGELFF

D gene: -
J gene: TRBJ2-3
clone size: -
V gene: TRBV5-4
CDR3 DNA: TGTGCCAGCAGCTTGGATAAGGAGGGTACGCAGTATTTT
CDR3 protein: CASSLDKEGTQYF

D gene: -
J gene: TRBJ2-1
clone size: -
V gene: TRBV15
CDR3 DNA: TGTGCCACCAGCAGAGACTTCTCCGGGACTCCGACCAATGAGCAGTTCTTC
CDR3 protein: CATSRDFSGTPTNEQFF

D gene: -
J gene: TRBJ2-1
clone size: -
V gene: TRBV7-3
CDR3 DNA: TGTGCCAGCAGCGGGTCGGTGGGGCTTGAGCAGTTCTTC
CDR3 protein: CASSGSVGLEQFF

D gene: -
J gene: TRBJ2-6
clone size: -
V gene: TRBV12-3/TRBV12-4
CDR3 DNA: TGTGCCAGCCTCCGCTCTGGGGCCAACGTCCTGACTTTC
CDR3 protein: CASLRSGANVLTF

D gene: TRBD1
J gene: TRBJ2-7
clone size: -
V gene: TRBV5-1
CDR3 DNA: TGCGCCAGCAGCTCGCTACAGGGGGACGAGCAGTACTTC
CDR3 protein: CASSSLQGDEQYF

D gene: -
J gene: TRBJ2-2
clone size: -
V gene: TRBV4-1
CDR3 DNA: TGCGCCAGCAGCCAAATTTCCGGGAAATACACCGGGGAGCTGTTTTTT
CDR3 protein: CASSQISGKYTGELFF

D gene: TRBD2
J gene: TRBJ2-3
clone size: once
V gene: TRBV7-9
CDR3 DNA: TGTGCCAGCAGCTTAGCGTACGGTAGCGGGAGAGTGGCAGATACGCAGTATTTT
CDR3 protein: CASSLAYGSGRVADTQYF

D gene: -
J gene: TRBJ1-5
clone size: -
V gene: TRBV11-2
CDR3 DNA: TGTGCCAGCAGCCCAAATTCAGGGGCCAACAATCAGCCCCAGCATTTT
CDR3 protein: CASSPNSGANNQPQHF

D gene: -
J gene: TRBJ2-3
clone size: -
V gene: TRBV5-1
CDR3 DNA: TGCGCCAGCAGCTTTGCGGGGAGAACAGATACGCAGTATTTT
CDR3 protein: CASSFAGRTDTQYF

D gene: TRBD1
J gene: TRBJ1-2
clone size: once
V gene: TRBV18
CDR3 DNA: TGTGCCAGCTCACCGAGCACCGGGACAGGGGACGGCTACACCTTC
CDR3 protein: CASSPSTGTGDGYTF

D gene: -
J gene: TRBJ1-1
clone size: -
V gene: TRBV2
CDR3 DNA: TGTGCCAGCACCCAAACCCACAGCCCGAACACTGAAGCTTTCTTT
CDR3 protein: CASTQTHSPNTEAFF

D gene: -
J gene: TRBJ1-2
clone size: -
V gene: TRBV6-5
CDR3 DNA: TGTGCCAGCAGTTACTCTGCCGGAGCTGGTGATGGCTACACCTTC
CDR3 protein: CASSYSAGAGDGYTF

D gene: TRBD1
J gene: TRBJ1-1
clone size: -
V gene: TRBV19
CDR3 DNA: TGTGCCAGTAGTATACTCCACTCGACAGGGGGCTCTGAAGCTTTCTTT
CDR3 protein: CASSILHSTGGSEAFF

D gene: TRBD1
J gene: TRBJ1-1
clone size: -
V gene: TRBV7-9
CDR3 DNA: TGTGCCAGCAGCCCACAACAGGGGGACACTGAAGCTTTCTTT
CDR3 protein: CASSPQQGDTEAFF

D gene: -
J gene: TRBJ1-1
clone size: -
V gene: TRBV7-6
CDR3 DNA: TGTGCCAGCAGCTCAAATACGCGGGGAATCCAGAACACTGAAGCTTTCTTT
CDR3 protein: CASSSNTRGIQNTEAFF

D gene: -
J gene: TRBJ1-2
clone size: -
V gene: TRBV7-2
CDR3 DNA: TGTGCCAGCAGCCAGGACAGCTATGGCTACACCTTC
CDR3 protein: CASSQDSYGYTF

D gene: TRBD2
J gene: TRBJ2-5
clone size: -
V gene: TRBV5-6
CDR3 DNA: TGTGCCAGCAGCTTGTGGCGGGGGGAAGCCCAGTACTTC
CDR3 protein: CASSLWRGEAQYF

D gene: -
J gene: TRBJ2-1
clone size: -
V gene: TRBV3-1/TRBV3-2
CDR3 DNA: TGTGCCAGCAGCGATATGGGGGACATGTCCTACAATGAGCAGTTCTTC
CDR3 protein: CASSDMGDMSYNEQFF

D gene: -
J gene: TRBJ2-1
clone size: -
V gene: TRBV24-1
CDR3 DNA: TGTGCCACCAGCCGCCCTGGGAGCTCCTACAATGAGCAGTTCTTC
CDR3 protein: CATSRPGSSYNEQFF

D gene: -
J gene: TRBJ1-1
clone size: once
V gene: TRBV28
CDR3 DNA: TGTGCCAGCAGTTTATTGGGGGGGGACACAGTGAACACTGAAGCTTTCTTT
CDR3 protein: CASSLLGGDTVNTEAFF

D gene: TRBD1
J gene: TRBJ1-4
clone size: -
V gene: TRBV6-5
CDR3 DNA: TGTGCCAGCAGCGCGGGACAGGGAAGTGAAAAACTGTTTTTT
CDR3 protein: CASSAGQGSEKLFF

D gene: TRBD2
J gene: TRBJ2-1
clone size: -
V gene: TRBV20-1
CDR3 DNA: TGCAGTGCTAGTCCTAGCGGGGGGGCGCAAAATGAGCAGTTCTTC
CDR3 protein: CSASPSGGAQNEQFF

D gene: TRBD1
J gene: TRBJ2-5
clone size: -
V gene: TRBV20-1
CDR3 DNA: TGCAGTGCTGGTGAGGGACAGCAAGAGACCCAGTACTTC
CDR3 protein: CSAGEGQQETQYF

D gene: TRBD1
J gene: TRBJ1-2
clone size: few
V gene: TRBV20-1
CDR3 DNA: TGCAGTGCTAGTTCCGGGACAGTTTATGGCTACACCTTC
CDR3 protein: CSASSGTVYGYTF

D gene: TRBD2
J gene: TRBJ2-7
clone size: -
V gene: TRBV27
CDR3 DNA: TGTGCCAGCAGAATTAGCGGGTTTAGCTCCTACGAGCAGTACTTC
CDR3 protein: CASRISGFSSYEQYF

D gene: -
J gene: TRBJ1-3
clone size: -
V gene: TRBV3-1/TRBV3-2
CDR3 DNA: TGTGCCAGCAGCCAAGACGGTGGGGGGGGAAACACCATATATTTT
CDR3 protein: CASSQDGGGGNTIYF

D gene: -
J gene: TRBJ1-3
clone size: -
V gene: TRBV6-5
CDR3 DNA: TGTGCCAGCACCGACCGGGGGGGCTCTGGAAACACCATATATTTT
CDR3 protein: CASTDRGGSGNTIYF

D gene: TRBD1
J gene: TRBJ1-1
clone size: -
V gene: TRBV5-1
CDR3 DNA: TGCGCCAGCACCAGACAGGGGAGGACTGAAGCTTTCTTT
CDR3 protein: CASTRQGRTEAFF

D gene: -
J gene: TRBJ1-1
clone size: once
V gene: TRBV28
CDR3 DNA: TGTGCCAGCAGTTTGGGCGGGACGGAGAACACTGAAGCTTTCTTT
CDR3 protein: CASSLGGTENTEAFF

D gene: -
J gene: TRBJ1-1
clone size: -
V gene: TRBV6-6
CDR3 DNA: TGTGCCAGCAGTTACTCGACAGAGATGAACACTGAAGCTTTCTTT
CDR3 protein: CASSYSTEMNTEAFF

D gene: -
J gene: TRBJ2-1
clone size: -
V gene: TRBV7-9
CDR3 DNA: TGTGCCAGCAGCCCCTCCTCGAGCGGGTCCTACAATGAGCAGTTCTTC
CDR3 protein: CASSPSSSGSYNEQFF

D gene: TRBD1
J gene: TRBJ1-6
clone size: once
V gene: TRBV6-6
CDR3 DNA: TGTGCCAGCAATCCGGACAGGGGAAATTCACCCCTCCACTTT
CDR3 protein: CASNPDRGNSPLHF

D gene: -
J gene: TRBJ2-2
clone size: -
V gene: TRBV4-2
CDR3 DNA: TGTGCCAGCAGGATTAGCGGAGTGAACACCGGGGAGCTGTTTTTT
CDR3 protein: CASRISGVNTGELFF

D gene: -
J gene: TRBJ1-3
clone size: few
V gene: TRBV7-8
CDR3 DNA: TGTGCCAGCAGCTTCGCGGAATCTGGAAACACCATATATTTT
CDR3 protein: CASSFAESGNTIYF

D gene: TRBD1
J gene: TRBJ2-3
clone size: -
V gene: TRBV24-1
CDR3 DNA: TGTGCCACCAGTGCCCAGGACAGGGGGCGTTTAGTGCCGCAGTATTTT
CDR3 protein: CATSAQDRGRLVPQYF

D gene: TRBD2
J gene: TRBJ2-5
clone size: -
V gene: TRBV3-1/TRBV3-2
CDR3 DNA: TGTGCCACCGGGACTAGCGTGGGGGAAGAGACCCAGTACTTC
CDR3 protein: CATGTSVGEETQYF